This TCR beta chain was obtained from a study of spatial heterogeneity in lung cancer (dated by TCRdb to 2018 to 2020). For context, the study as a whole: Beta-chain transcripts were consistently detected in greater numbers than alpha-chain transcripts, which likely reflects a higher abundance of beta-chain transcripts. A strong correlation was found between TCR transcript counts in tumor regions and a T cell transcriptional module score from matched bulk RNA-seq. In the raw uncorrected reads, each unique combination of TCR and UMI appeared more than ten times on average. In non-small cell lung cancer, the study quantitatively compared TCR alpha and beta repertoires across several tumor regions, matched nontumor lung, and blood. Nonsynonymous mutation counts, determined by whole-exome sequencing of tumor tissue, were related to TCR repertoire features. Both alpha and beta chains were TCR-sequenced in samples taken at surgery, namely 220 tumor regions, 62 to 70 matched nontumor lung samples and 45 to 60 PBMC samples. The investigation overall reported the following: Confirming at a functional level the hypothesis that regional TCRs recognize regional mutations was considered to require additional single-cell paired TCR alpha and beta sequencing. Counts of ubiquitous and regional expanded TCRs correlated with counts of ubiquitous and regional nonsynonymous mutations, respectively. A correlation was observed between the number of expanded intratumoral alpha and beta TCRs and the tumor nonsynonymous mutation count. TCR-seq coverage of tumor T cells was estimated to be only 6% to 7.5% for alpha chains and 13% for beta chains.

This sample's time point label indicates: sample taken at primary tumor resection. The donors were about 71 patients from the lung TRACERx cohort who had early-stage, untreated non-small cell lung cancer. Whole RNA extracted from tumor and nontumor lung tissue, or from cryopreserved PBMC samples, was used for TCR sequencing without cell sorting. Patients were selected for TCR sequencing only if sufficient RNA was available from at least two tumor regions. Tumor and adjacent nontumor lung specimens were reviewed by a lung pathologist before selection. The library was built by means of 5' RACE. Sequencing instrument: NextSeq 500. In the TCR library protocol, a unique molecular identifier was attached to each TCR cDNA molecule so that PCR and sequencing errors could be corrected. As for how the authors treated the data: TCR identification, UMI-based error correction and CDR3 extraction were performed with Decombinator tools. Expanded TCRs were defined as those above a frequency of 2 per 1,000, corresponding to the top 1% of the tumor frequency distribution. Expanded tumor TCRs statistically deemed absent (corrected P<0.05) from at least one tumor region were classed as regional, and all other expanded tumor TCRs were classed as ubiquitous. Rényi diversity was computed with the R vegan package after subsampling each repertoire 100 times to 5,000 TCRs. CDR3 similarity networks were built from amino acid triplet string-kernel similarity, with CDR3s being connected when pairwise similarity was above 0.82. The public reads were reanalyzed by TCRdb: fastp trimming at Q25, MiXCR alignment, in-frame beta chains only. Identical CDR3 proteins give one entry, which carries the most common genes and DNA. These V and J calls originate from TCRdb's pipeline instead of the authors' own analysis. Within this sample are thousands of distinct CDR3 sequences, with approximately 20% of them counted one time only. Approximately 12% of the sample goes to the ten largest clones.

Regarding this clonotype: There is no known antigen for this receptor. The record has no base qualities; no much larger clone is one base away.

V is clipped by 4 bases and J by 2 bases, and the sequence between their germline boundaries is 18 bases long. The CDR3 runs 16 amino acids, cysteine and phenylalanine included. CDR3 DNA is the only sequence kept; it has 48 bases, read in frame from the first base. CDR1 and CDR2 were assigned from the germline V gene as MNHEY and SVGAGI. The V and J genes are TRBV6-5 and TRBJ2-7; TRBD2 could be the D gene, as 7 bases match. The sequenced sample was lung tumor tissue, obtained at surgery. This receptor was obtained from a female donor with early-stage non-small cell lung cancer. The nucleotide sequence reads as follows: TGTGCCAGCAGTTCGACTTGGGGGGGGCGGCCCTACGAGCAGTACTTC. Its product reads: CASSSTWGGRPYEQYF.